This T cell receptor (beta chain) was sequenced for a study of blood T cell repertoires in COVID-19. Study context: Sites in the United States, Italy and Spain provided acute and convalescent COVID-19 samples. T cells, B-cell-depleted T cells, or PBMCs provided the cDNA or gDNA that served as material.

TCRdb's copy holds only in-frame clones and misses some; the assay was immunoSEQ multiplex PCR. The sample gives about 98,000 clones, 82% of which show up once; about 11% is in the top ten. This CDR3 is 15 amino acids long. Germline assignment: CDR1 SGHKS and CDR2 YYEKEE (reference sequence). J gave up 2 bases and V 2 bases, and 2 bases lay outside the gene matches. V usage is TRBV5-5 and J usage is TRBJ1-3; 9 positions match TRBD1. The sample was peripheral blood. This sequence was found in a man in his sixties or seventies with active or convalescent COVID-19. For the CDR3, the DNA is TGTGCCAGCAGCTTAGGGGACAGGGCTGGAAACACCATATATTTT. This encodes CASSLGDRAGNTIYF.